Below, one T cell receptor beta chain is given with its context. A much larger clone sits a single nucleotide away, making a read error possible. Every cDNA TCR molecule received its own unique molecular identifier. TCRdb fed the 5' RACE reads into MiXCR, producing one record per CDR3 protein. The sample holds more than 4,000 distinct CDR3 sequences, 2.9% seen once. The V end lost 3 bases, the J end lost 2 bases, and 9 bases lay between the germline ends. Germline V gene data show CDR1 as DFQATT and CDR2 as SNEGSKA (reference sequence). The CDR3 runs 13 residues. The data are from a study of spatial heterogeneity in lung cancer. Study-wide background: There were consistently more beta-chain sequences detected than alpha-chain sequences.

Documented time point: sample taken at primary tumor resection. The donors comprised around 72 untreated early-stage non-small cell lung cancer patients. The rearrangement uses TRBV20-1 and TRBJ2-3; D not certain. This clonotype originated in a male donor with early-stage non-small cell lung cancer. Source: normal lung tissue next to the tumor, taken at surgery. The DNA for the CDR3 is TGCAGTGCTAGTCCCGATATCACAGATACGCAGTATTTT. This sequence encodes CSASPDITDTQYF.